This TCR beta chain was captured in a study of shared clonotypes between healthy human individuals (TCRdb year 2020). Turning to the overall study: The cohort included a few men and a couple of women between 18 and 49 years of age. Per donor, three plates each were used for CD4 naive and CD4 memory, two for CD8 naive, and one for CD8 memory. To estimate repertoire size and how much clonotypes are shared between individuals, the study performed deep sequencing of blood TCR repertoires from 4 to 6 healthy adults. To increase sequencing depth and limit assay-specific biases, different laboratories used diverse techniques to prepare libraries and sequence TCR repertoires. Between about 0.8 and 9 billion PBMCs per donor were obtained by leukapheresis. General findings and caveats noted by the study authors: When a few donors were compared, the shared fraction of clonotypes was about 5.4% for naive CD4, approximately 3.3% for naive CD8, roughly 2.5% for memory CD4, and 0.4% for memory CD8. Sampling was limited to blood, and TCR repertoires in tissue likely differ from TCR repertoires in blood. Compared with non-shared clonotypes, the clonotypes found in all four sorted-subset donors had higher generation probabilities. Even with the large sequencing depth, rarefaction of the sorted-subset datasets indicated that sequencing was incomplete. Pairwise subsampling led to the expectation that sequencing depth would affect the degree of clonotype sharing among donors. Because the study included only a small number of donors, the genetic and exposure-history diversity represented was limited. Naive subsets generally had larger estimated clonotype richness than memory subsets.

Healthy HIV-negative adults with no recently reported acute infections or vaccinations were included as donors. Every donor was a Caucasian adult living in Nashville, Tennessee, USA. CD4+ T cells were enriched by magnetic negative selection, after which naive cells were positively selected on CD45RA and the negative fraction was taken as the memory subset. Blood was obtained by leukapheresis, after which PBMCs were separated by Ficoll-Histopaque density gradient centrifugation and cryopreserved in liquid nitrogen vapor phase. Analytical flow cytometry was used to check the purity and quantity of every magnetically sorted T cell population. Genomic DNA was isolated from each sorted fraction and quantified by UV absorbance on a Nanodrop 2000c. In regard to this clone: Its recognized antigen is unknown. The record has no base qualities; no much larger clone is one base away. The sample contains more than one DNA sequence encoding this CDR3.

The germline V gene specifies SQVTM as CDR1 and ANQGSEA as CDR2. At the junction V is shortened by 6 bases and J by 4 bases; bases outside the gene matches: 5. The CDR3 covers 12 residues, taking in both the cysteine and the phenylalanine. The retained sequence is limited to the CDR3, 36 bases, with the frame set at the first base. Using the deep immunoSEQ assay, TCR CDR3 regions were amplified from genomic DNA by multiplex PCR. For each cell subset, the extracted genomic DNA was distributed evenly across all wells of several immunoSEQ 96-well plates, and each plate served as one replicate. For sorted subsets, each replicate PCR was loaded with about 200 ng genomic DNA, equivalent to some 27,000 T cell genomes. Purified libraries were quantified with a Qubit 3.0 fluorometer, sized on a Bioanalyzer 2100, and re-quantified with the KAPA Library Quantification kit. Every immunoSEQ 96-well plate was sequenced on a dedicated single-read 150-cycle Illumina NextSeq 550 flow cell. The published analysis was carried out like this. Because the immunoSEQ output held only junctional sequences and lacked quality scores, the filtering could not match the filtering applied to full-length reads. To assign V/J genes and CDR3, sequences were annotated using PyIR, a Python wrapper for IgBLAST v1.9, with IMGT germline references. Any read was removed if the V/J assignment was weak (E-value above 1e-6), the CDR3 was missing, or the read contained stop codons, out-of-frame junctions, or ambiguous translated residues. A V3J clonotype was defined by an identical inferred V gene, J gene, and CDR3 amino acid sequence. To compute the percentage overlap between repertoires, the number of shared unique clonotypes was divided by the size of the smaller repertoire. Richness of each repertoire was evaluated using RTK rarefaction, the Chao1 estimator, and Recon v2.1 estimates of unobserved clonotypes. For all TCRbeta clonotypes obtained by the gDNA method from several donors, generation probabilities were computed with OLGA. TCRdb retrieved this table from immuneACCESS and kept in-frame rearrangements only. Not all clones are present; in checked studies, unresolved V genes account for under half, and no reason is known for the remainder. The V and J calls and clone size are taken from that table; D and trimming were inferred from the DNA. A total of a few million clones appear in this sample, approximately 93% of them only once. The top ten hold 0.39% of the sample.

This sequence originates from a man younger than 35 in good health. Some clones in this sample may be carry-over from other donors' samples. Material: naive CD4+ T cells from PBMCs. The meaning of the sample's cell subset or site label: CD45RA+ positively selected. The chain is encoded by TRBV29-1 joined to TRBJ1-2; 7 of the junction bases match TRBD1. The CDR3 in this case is CSVERDSYGYTF. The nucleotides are TGCAGCGTCGAGCGGGACAGCTATGGCTACACCTTC.